This T cell receptor (beta chain) was recorded in a study of resident and recirculating memory T cells in vitiligo. V was pared by 8 bases and J by 1 base, with 12 bases of the junction left unmatched. This CDR3 has 17 residues. CDR1 is LNHDA, CDR2 SQIVND, per germline (reference sequence). Anyone treated within the previous three months was excluded. Repertoires were generated with immunoSEQ multiplex PCR, while TCRdb's copy carries only in-frame clones and drops some. The table has around 78,000 clones, about 91% seen once. The source material was blood. The clonotype originates from a male donor with vitiligo. This chain joins TRBV19 and TRBJ2-4; TRBD2 aligns across 9 bases. In DNA form, the CDR3 reads TGTGCCAGTTGGGGCGGGAGGGCCCTCGGGGCCAAAAACATTCAGTACTTC. This encodes CASWGGRALGAKNIQYF. The full variable domain, in which reference TRBV19 and TRBJ2-4 provide the parts outside the CDR3, is DGGITQSPKYLFRKEGQNVTLSCEQNLNHDAMYWYRQDPGQGLRLIYYSQIVNDFQKGDIAEGYSVSREKKESFPLTVTSAQKNPTAFYLCASWGGRALGAKNIQYFGAGTRLSVL.